Listed below are T cell receptor beta chains from one sample, sequenced in a study of blood T cell repertoires in COVID-19. Method: immunoSEQ multiplex PCR; TCRdb's copy keeps in-frame clones and lacks some. The sample carries about 140,000 clones, approximately 84% recorded once. The sample consisted of peripheral blood. Every receptor here comes from a woman aged 60-75 years with acute or convalescent COVID-19. CDR3s include the opening cysteine and the closing phenylalanine or tryptophan. The D gene is left open where the match is weak. A clone size is listed for some rows: how often the clone was seen (once, few, many), or a class if it is expanded.

V: TRBV28; J: TRBJ1-5; D: -; size: few; DNA: TGTGCCAGCAGGCTACTAAAATTTTCTGGTTCCAATCAGCCCCAGCATTTT; CDR3: CASRLLKFSGSNQPQHF
V: TRBV28; J: TRBJ2-3; D: TRBD2; size: -; DNA: TGTGCCAGCAGGGGACTAGCCAAAGATACGCAGTATTTT; CDR3: CASRGLAKDTQYF
V: TRBV6-5; J: TRBJ2-7; D: -; size: -; DNA: TGTGCCAGCCGACAAGATGAGTCTGGCGAGCAGTACTTC; CDR3: CASRQDESGEQYF
V: TRBV7-2; J: TRBJ2-1; D: -; size: -; DNA: TGTGCCAGCAGCCCTGCCACGGGAAGGGAGGACGAGCAGTTCTTC; CDR3: CASSPATGREDEQFF
V: TRBV4-3; J: TRBJ2-3; D: -; size: -; DNA: TGCGCCAGCAGCCAAAGAGGCGGGACGGGCACAGATACGCAGTATTTT; CDR3: CASSQRGGTGTDTQYF
V: TRBV19; J: TRBJ1-1; D: -; size: once; DNA: TGTGCCAGTAGTATAGGGATAGCCGAAGCTTTCTTT; CDR3: CASSIGIAEAFF
V: TRBV3-1/TRBV3-2; J: TRBJ1-1; D: -; size: -; DNA: TGTGCCAGCAGTCAAATCCGGGGGGCTGAAGCTTTCTTT; CDR3: CASSQIRGAEAFF
V: TRBV29-1; J: TRBJ2-7; D: TRBD2; size: -; DNA: TGCAGCGCCACAGCGGGAGACGAGCAGTACTTC; CDR3: CSATAGDEQYF
V: TRBV6-1; J: TRBJ2-5; D: -; size: -; DNA: TGTGCCAGCAGTGAAGTATGGCACAGCCAAGAGACCCAGTACTTC; CDR3: CASSEVWHSQETQYF
V: TRBV3-1/TRBV3-2; J: TRBJ1-1; D: -; size: -; DNA: TGTGCCAGCAGCCAATCCCTCACTGAAGCTTTCTTT; CDR3: CASSQSLTEAFF
V: TRBV18; J: TRBJ2-2; D: -; size: -; DNA: TGTGCCAGCTCACCAGCAGATAACACCGGGGAGCTGTTTTTT; CDR3: CASSPADNTGELFF
V: TRBV28; J: TRBJ2-7; D: TRBD2; size: -; DNA: TGTGCCAGCGGGCGTAGCGGGACAAAAACCTACGAGCAGTACTTC; CDR3: CASGRSGTKTYEQYF
V: TRBV11-3; J: TRBJ2-7; D: -; size: -; DNA: TGTGCCAGCAGCTTGTCGGGGTTTACCTACGAGCAGTACTTC; CDR3: CASSLSGFTYEQYF
V: TRBV6-1; J: TRBJ2-5; D: TRBD1; size: -; DNA: TGTGCCAGCAGTGGCCCGGGACAGGGGTGGTTTGAGACCCAGTACTTC; CDR3: CASSGPGQGWFETQYF
V: TRBV5-1; J: TRBJ1-6; D: TRBD1; size: -; DNA: TGCGCCAGCAGCTTGGAGCCGGGACAGGGCTCCCCTTTCCTCCACTTT; CDR3: CASSLEPGQGSPFLHF
V: TRBV4-3; J: TRBJ1-2; D: -; size: -; DNA: TGCGCCAGCAGCCAAAACCGGGACACGGCTTTCACTAACTATGGCTACACCTTC; CDR3: CASSQNRDTAFTNYGYTF
V: TRBV7-9; J: TRBJ1-1; D: -; size: -; DNA: TGTGCCAGCAGCTTAGAACAGGCGACTGAAGCTTTCTTT; CDR3: CASSLEQATEAFF
V: TRBV19; J: TRBJ1-5; D: TRBD1; size: -; DNA: TGTGCCAGTACCCCGGGACAGGGAACGCCCCAGCATTTT; CDR3: CASTPGQGTPQHF
V: TRBV7-3; J: TRBJ1-1; D: TRBD1; size: -; DNA: TGTGCCAGCAGCCCCTTCGGGACAGGCACTGAAGCTTTCTTT; CDR3: CASSPFGTGTEAFF
V: TRBV5-1; J: TRBJ1-6; D: TRBD1; size: -; DNA: TGCGCCAGCAGCTTGGGCGGACAGGCCCGCTCCTATAATTCACCCCTCCACTTT; CDR3: CASSLGGQARSYNSPLHF
V: TRBV6-4; J: TRBJ1-1; D: -; size: -; DNA: TGTGCCAGCAGTGTTGGTCAGCGGGAATCACAAATGAACACTGAAGCTTTCTTT; CDR3: CASSVGQRESQMNTEAFF
V: TRBV10-3; J: TRBJ1-6; D: -; size: -; DNA: TGTGCCATTAAACAGGACGCAGGTTCACCCCTCCACTTT; CDR3: CAIKQDAGSPLHF
V: TRBV27; J: TRBJ1-1; D: TRBD1; size: -; DNA: TGTGCCAGCAGTTTACTCCGCCCGACAGGGGGGAACACTGAAGCTTTCTTT; CDR3: CASSLLRPTGGNTEAFF
V: TRBV19; J: TRBJ2-6; D: TRBD1; size: -; DNA: TGTGCCAGTAACGGCAACTTCGGGACAGGGCGGTCTGGGGCCAACGTCCTGACTTTC; CDR3: CASNGNFGTGRSGANVLTF
V: TRBV2; J: TRBJ1-3; D: TRBD1; size: -; DNA: TGTGCCAGCAGTGGACAGGGCTCTGGAAACACCATATATTTT; CDR3: CASSGQGSGNTIYF
V: TRBV19; J: TRBJ1-3; D: -; size: many; DNA: TGTGCCAGTGCGATTGCGAGCTCTGGAAACACCATATATTTT; CDR3: CASAIASSGNTIYF
V: TRBV18; J: TRBJ2-7; D: -; size: -; DNA: TGTGCCAGCTCACCACAGGGCGAGGGCGAGCAGTACTTC; CDR3: CASSPQGEGEQYF
V: TRBV19; J: TRBJ1-2; D: TRBD1; size: -; DNA: TGTGCCAGTAGCAGCTACAGGGGATCTAACTATGGCTACACCTTC; CDR3: CASSSYRGSNYGYTF
V: TRBV14; J: TRBJ1-1; D: TRBD1; size: -; DNA: TGTGCCAGCAGCCAAGAGAACAGGGGTGCTGAAGCTTTCTTT; CDR3: CASSQENRGAEAFF
V: TRBV28; J: TRBJ1-2; D: -; size: -; DNA: TGTGCCAGCAGTCCCCCCGGGGGGCAGTATCGCTATGGCTACACCTTC; CDR3: CASSPPGGQYRYGYTF
V: TRBV24-1; J: TRBJ1-5; D: TRBD1; size: -; DNA: TGTGCCACCAGTGCCCAGGGGGATTGGACCCAGCATTTT; CDR3: CATSAQGDWTQHF
V: TRBV18; J: TRBJ2-1; D: TRBD1; size: -; DNA: TGTGCCAGCTCACCGCGGACAGGGCGATTGTACAATGAGCAGTTCTTC; CDR3: CASSPRTGRLYNEQFF
V: TRBV5-5; J: TRBJ2-2; D: -; size: -; DNA: TGTGCCAGCAGCTGGGGGGAGTTCACCGGGGAGCTGTTTTTT; CDR3: CASSWGEFTGELFF
V: TRBV28; J: TRBJ2-1; D: TRBD2; size: -; DNA: TGTGCCAGCAGTTCAACACTAGCGGGAGGCGCCTACAATGAGCAGTTCTTC; CDR3: CASSSTLAGGAYNEQFF
V: TRBV7-2; J: TRBJ1-2; D: TRBD1; size: -; DNA: TGTGCCAGCACCCCAGAGCCGGGACAGGTTTATGGCTACACCTTC; CDR3: CASTPEPGQVYGYTF
V: TRBV27; J: TRBJ1-5; D: -; size: -; DNA: TGTGCCAGCAGTTCATACAGGAATCAGCCCCAGCATTTT; CDR3: CASSSYRNQPQHF
V: TRBV6-1; J: TRBJ2-5; D: -; size: -; DNA: TGTGCCAGCAGTGAACGGACAGCTACGCGCGAGACCCAGTACTTC; CDR3: CASSERTATRETQYF
V: TRBV29-1; J: TRBJ2-6; D: TRBD1; size: -; DNA: TGCAGCGTCGAGTCGGACAGGGGGCGTGGGGCCAACGTCCTGACTTTC; CDR3: CSVESDRGRGANVLTF
V: TRBV6-2/TRBV6-3; J: TRBJ1-1; D: TRBD1; size: once; DNA: TGTGCCAGCAGTTCGACAGGGACTGAAGCTTTCTTT; CDR3: CASSSTGTEAFF
V: TRBV28; J: TRBJ2-3; D: -; size: -; DNA: TGTGCCAGCAGTTTAGAAGCCGCCGCAGATACGCAGTATTTT; CDR3: CASSLEAAADTQYF
V: TRBV25-1; J: TRBJ2-3; D: TRBD1; size: -; DNA: TGTGCCAGCAGTGGGACAGGGGCAGATACGCAGTATTTT; CDR3: CASSGTGADTQYF
V: TRBV9; J: TRBJ1-3; D: -; size: -; DNA: TGTGCCAGCAGCCTCGGGACACTAAACCGAAACACCATATATTTT; CDR3: CASSLGTLNRNTIYF
V: TRBV28; J: TRBJ2-1; D: TRBD2; size: -; DNA: TGTGCCAGCAGTTTAACGCCGGGAGGGCCGGCCAATGAGCAGTTCTTC; CDR3: CASSLTPGGPANEQFF
V: TRBV9; J: TRBJ1-2; D: -; size: -; DNA: TGTGCCAGCAGCGCCTCAGAACAGGGACCAGACTATGGCTACACCTTC; CDR3: CASSASEQGPDYGYTF
V: TRBV28; J: TRBJ1-2; D: -; size: -; DNA: TGTGCCAGCAGTTTCAGCGGTGAGGGAGAATTC; CDR3: CASSFSGEGEF
V: TRBV7-3; J: TRBJ1-4; D: -; size: few; DNA: TGTGCCAGCAGCATCGGACAACTGAGTGAAAAACTGTTTTTT; CDR3: CASSIGQLSEKLFF
V: TRBV7-3; J: TRBJ2-2; D: TRBD2; size: -; DNA: TGTGCCAGCAGCTTGGTCGGGGGGAACCAGAACACCGGGGAGCTGTTTTTT; CDR3: CASSLVGGNQNTGELFF
V: TRBV2; J: TRBJ2-2; D: TRBD2; size: once; DNA: TGTGCCAGCAGTGAAGTAGCGGGGACGAACACCGGGGAGCTGTTTTTT; CDR3: CASSEVAGTNTGELFF
V: TRBV11-2; J: TRBJ1-2; D: -; size: -; DNA: TGTGCCAGCAGCTTAGATGGAGGGTGGTGGCTAGGCTACACCTTC; CDR3: CASSLDGGWWLGYTF
V: TRBV7-8; J: TRBJ2-2; D: -; size: few; DNA: TGTGCCAGCAGCCTCAGGGGTGGAGGTGCACCCGGGGAGCTGTTTTTT; CDR3: CASSLRGGGAPGELFF